The T cell receptor beta chain described here comes from a study of response to subunit inactivated influenza vaccine. The sample holds a few counts of this clonotype. From the RT-PCR reads, TCRdb called clonotypes with MiXCR, one entry per CDR3 protein. The data hold some 540,000 distinct CDR3 sequences, with roughly 25% observed a single time. The J segment lost 1 base and the V segment lost 0 bases, leaving 4 bases of the junction unmatched. From germline, CDR1 is SGHDT and CDR2 YYEEEE. This CDR3 spans 16 amino acids. The same sample was also used in a study of T cells expressing NK-cell markers. This second study says: It was by 5'RACE template switching with UMIs that TCR beta cDNA was made.

Sequenced material: CD4+ T cells sorted from PBMCs, taken roughly 13 days after vaccination. The chain carries TRBV5-6 and TRBJ1-1, with 9 bases that match TRBD1. The clonotype originates from a man over 45 who received an inactivated influenza vaccine. DNA of the CDR3: TGTGCCAGCAGCTTGGTACCGGGACAGGGGAACACTGAAGCTTTCTTT. Translating gives CASSLVPGQGNTEAFF. Full variable domain (remainder filled in from reference TRBV5-6 and TRBJ1-1): DAGVTQSPTHLIKTRGQQVTLRCSPKSGHDTVSWYQQALGQGPQFIFQYYEEEERQRGNFPDRFSGHQFPNYSSELNVNALLLGDSALYLCASSLVPGQGNTEAFFGQGTRLTVV.